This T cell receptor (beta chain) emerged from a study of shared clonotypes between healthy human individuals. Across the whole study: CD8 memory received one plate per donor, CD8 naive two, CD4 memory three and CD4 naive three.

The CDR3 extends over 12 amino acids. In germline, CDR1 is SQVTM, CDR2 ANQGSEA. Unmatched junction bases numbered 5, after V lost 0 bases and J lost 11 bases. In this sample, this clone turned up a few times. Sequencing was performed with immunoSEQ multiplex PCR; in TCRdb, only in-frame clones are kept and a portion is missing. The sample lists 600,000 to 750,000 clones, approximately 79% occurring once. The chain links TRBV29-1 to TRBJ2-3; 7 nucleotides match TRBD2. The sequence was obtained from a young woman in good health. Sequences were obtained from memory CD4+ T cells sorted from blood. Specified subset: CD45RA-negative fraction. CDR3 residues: CSVEDNQREQYF. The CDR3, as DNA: TGCAGCGTTGAAGATAATCAGCGGGAGCAGTATTTT.